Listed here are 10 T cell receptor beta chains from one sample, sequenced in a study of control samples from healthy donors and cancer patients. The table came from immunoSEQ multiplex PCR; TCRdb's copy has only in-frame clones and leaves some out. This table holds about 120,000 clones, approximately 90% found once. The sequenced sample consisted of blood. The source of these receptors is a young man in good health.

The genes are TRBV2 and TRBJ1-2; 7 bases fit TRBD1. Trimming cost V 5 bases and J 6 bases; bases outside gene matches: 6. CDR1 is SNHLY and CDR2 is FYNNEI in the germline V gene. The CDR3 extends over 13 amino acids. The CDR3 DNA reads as TGTGCCAGCAGTCTTCGACAGGGTGATGGCTACACCTTC. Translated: CASSLRQGDGYTF.

DNA for the CDR3: TGTGCCAGCACGATCACCCCGACAGGGGGTCGGCAGTACAATGAGCAGTTCTTC. As protein: CASTITPTGGRQYNEQFF. The V and J genes are TRBV25-1 and TRBJ2-1; TRBD1 aligns across 9 bases. Germline loops: CDR1 MGHDK, CDR2 SYGVNS. Trimming removed 7 bases from V and 4 bases from J; junction bases left unmatched: 17. The CDR3 contains 18 residues. Looking up the rest from reference TRBV25-1 and TRBJ2-1 gives the full variable domain: EADIYQTPRYLVIGTGKKITLECSQTMGHDKMYWYQQDPGMELHLIHYSYGVNSTEKGDLSSESTVSRIRTEHFPLTLESARPSHTSQYLCASTITPTGGRQYNEQFFGPGTRLTVL.

CDR3 coding DNA: TGCAGCGTAAGACCCACGAACACTGAAGCTTTCTTT. Its protein is CSVRPTNTEAFF. The V call is TRBV29-1, the J call TRBJ1-1, with no clear D. Germline-derived CDR1 and CDR2 are SQVTM and ANQGSEA. This CDR3 region has 12 residues. The ends were cut back, 6 bases at V and 1 base at J, with 9 bases in the middle.

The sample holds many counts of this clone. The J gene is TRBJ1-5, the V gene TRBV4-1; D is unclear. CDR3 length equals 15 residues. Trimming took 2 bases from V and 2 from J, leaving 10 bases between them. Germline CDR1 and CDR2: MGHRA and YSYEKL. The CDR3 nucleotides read TGCGCCAGCAGCCAAAACGCCATAGGCAATCAGCCCCAGCATTTT. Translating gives CASSQNAIGNQPQHF.

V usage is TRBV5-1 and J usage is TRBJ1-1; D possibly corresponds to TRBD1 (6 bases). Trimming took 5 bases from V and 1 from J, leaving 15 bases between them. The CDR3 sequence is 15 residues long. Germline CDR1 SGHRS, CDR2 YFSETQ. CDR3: CASSDPAQGNTEAFF. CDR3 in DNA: TGCGCCAGCAGTGACCCAGCACAGGGGAACACTGAAGCTTTCTTT.

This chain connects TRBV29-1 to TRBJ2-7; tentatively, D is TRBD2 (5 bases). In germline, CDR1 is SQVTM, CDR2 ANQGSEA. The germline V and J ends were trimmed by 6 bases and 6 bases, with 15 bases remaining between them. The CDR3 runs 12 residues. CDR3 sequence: CSVGDGISEQYF. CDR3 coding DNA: TGCAGCGTGGGAGACGGCATCTCCGAGCAGTACTTC.

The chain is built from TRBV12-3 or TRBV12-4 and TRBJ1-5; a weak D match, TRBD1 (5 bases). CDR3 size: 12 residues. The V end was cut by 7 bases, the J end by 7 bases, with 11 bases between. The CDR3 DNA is TGTGCCAGCACTTCAGGGATCCAGCCCCAGCATTTT. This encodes CASTSGIQPQHF.

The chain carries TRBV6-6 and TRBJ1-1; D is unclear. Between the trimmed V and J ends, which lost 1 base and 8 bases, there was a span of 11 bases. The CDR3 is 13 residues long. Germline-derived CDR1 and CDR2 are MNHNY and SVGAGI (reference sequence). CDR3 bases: TGTGCCAGCAGTTACTTTGGGAATTCGGAAGCTTTCTTT. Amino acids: CASSYFGNSEAFF.

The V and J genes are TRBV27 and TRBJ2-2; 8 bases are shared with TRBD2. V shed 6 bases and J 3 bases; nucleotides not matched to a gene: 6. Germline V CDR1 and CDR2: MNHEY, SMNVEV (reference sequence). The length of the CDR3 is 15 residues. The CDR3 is CASSYMRGDTGELFF. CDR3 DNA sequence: TGTGCCAGCAGCTATATGCGGGGGGACACCGGGGAGCTGTTTTTT.

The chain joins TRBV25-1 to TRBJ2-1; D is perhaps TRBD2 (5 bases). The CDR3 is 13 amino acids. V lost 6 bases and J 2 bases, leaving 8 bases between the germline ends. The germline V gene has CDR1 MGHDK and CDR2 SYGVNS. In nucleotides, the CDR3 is TGTGCCAGCAGACTCGGGACCTACAATGAGCAGTTCTTC. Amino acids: CASRLGTYNEQFF.